The table lists the clone carrying this TCR beta chain with a few counts. Its antigen remains unknown. This record comes from a study of T-cell memory formation after mild COVID-19. Study context: The TCR clusters were mostly specific to one donor. Notes on the study in general: The finding that pre-infection memory included some responding clones suggested that cross-reactive memory joined. Contracting CD4+ clones were located mainly in CM and EM, and CD8+ clones in EMRA. Later expanders leaned CD4+, whereas clones that contracted between day 15 and 85 were balanced CD4/CD8.

V was clipped by 1 base and J by 4 bases, with 10 bases between them. The CDR3 totals 14 residues. CDR1 SGHVS and CDR2 FQNEAQ come from the germline V gene. Each CDR3 protein gets one entry after TCRdb re-called the 5' RACE reads with MiXCR. The data contain some 300,000 distinct CDR3 sequences, roughly 20% of them singletons. The sequencing sample was made of PBMCs or a T cell subset sorted from them (not recorded which). This rearrangement joins TRBV7-8 to TRBJ1-1; no clear D gene. The TCR sequence derives from a man between 18 and 29 years old who had mild COVID-19 (a few samples of this study predate the infection). Cell type and time point are not known. For the CDR3, the DNA is TGTGCCAGCAGCTTAGATTCTTCGGGCACTGAAGCTTTCTTT. Its protein is CASSLDSSGTEAFF.